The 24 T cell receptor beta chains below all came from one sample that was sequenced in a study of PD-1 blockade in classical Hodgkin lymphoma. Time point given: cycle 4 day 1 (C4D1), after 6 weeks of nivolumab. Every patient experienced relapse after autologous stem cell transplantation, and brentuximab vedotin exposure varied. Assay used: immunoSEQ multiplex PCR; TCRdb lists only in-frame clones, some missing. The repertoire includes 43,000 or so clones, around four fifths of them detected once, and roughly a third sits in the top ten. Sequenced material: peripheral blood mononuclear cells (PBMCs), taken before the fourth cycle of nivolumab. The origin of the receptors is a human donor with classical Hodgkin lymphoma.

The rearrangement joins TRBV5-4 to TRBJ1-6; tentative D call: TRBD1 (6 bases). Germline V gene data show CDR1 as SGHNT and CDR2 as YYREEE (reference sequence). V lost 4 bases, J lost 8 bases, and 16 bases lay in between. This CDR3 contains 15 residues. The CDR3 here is CASSVDQGYDSPLHF. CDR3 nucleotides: TGTGCCAGCAGCGTCGATCAGGGGTACGATTCACCCCTCCACTTT.

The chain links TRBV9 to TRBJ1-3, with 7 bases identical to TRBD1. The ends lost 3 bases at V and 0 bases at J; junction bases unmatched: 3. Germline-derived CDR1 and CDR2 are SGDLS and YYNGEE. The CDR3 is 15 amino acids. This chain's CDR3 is CASSAGQYSGNTIYF. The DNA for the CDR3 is TGTGCCAGCAGCGCGGGACAGTACTCTGGAAACACCATATATTTT.

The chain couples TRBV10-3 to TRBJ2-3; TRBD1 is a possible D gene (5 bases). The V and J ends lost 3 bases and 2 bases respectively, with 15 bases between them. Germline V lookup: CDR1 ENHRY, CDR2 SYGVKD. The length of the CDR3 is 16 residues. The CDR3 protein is CAISDPDRNPTDTQYF. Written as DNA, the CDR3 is TGTGCCATCAGTGACCCCGACAGAAATCCCACAGATACGCAGTATTTT.

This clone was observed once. The CDR3 region is CASRQSTDTQYF. DNA for the CDR3: TGTGCCAGCAGACAGAGCACAGATACGCAGTATTTT. This chain uses TRBV6-6 with TRBJ2-3, with D unresolved. This CDR3 region has 12 residues. Trimming shortened V by 6 bases and J by 0 bases, and 4 bases separated the two germline ends. Germline V lookup: CDR1 MNHNY, CDR2 SVGAGI (reference sequence).

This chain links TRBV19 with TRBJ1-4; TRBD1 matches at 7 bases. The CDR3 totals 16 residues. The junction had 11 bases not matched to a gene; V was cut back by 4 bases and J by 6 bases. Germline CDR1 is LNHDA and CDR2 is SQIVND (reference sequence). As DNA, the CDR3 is TGTGCCAGTAGTAGCCCTCACAGGGGCTCCGATGAAAAACTGTTTTTT. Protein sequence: CASSSPHRGSDEKLFF.

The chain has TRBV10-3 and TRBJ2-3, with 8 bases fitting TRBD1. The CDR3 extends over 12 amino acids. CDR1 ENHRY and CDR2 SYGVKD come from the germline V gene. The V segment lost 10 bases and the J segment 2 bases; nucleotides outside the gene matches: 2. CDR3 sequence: CATGQDTDTQYF. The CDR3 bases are TGTGCCACGGGACAGGACACAGATACGCAGTATTTT.

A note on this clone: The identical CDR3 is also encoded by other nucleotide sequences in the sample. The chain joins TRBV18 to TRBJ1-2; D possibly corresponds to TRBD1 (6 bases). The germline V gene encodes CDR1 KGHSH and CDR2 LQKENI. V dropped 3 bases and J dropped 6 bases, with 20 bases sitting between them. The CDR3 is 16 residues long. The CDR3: CASSPSADRSMNGYTF. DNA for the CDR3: TGTGCCAGCTCACCGAGCGCCGACAGGTCCATGAATGGCTACACCTTC. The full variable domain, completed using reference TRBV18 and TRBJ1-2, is NAGVMQNPRHLVRRRGQEARLRCSPMKGHSHVYWYRQLPEEGLKFMVYLQKENIIDESGMPKERFSAEFPKEGPSILRIQQVVRGDSAAYFCASSPSADRSMNGYTFGSGTRLTVV.

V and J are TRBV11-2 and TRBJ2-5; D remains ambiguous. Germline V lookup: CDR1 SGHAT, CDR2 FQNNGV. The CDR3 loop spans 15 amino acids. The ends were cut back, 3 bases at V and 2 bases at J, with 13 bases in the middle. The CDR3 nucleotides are TGTGCCAGCAGCTTCGTAGGTATACGGCAAGAGACCCAGTACTTC. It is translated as CASSFVGIRQETQYF. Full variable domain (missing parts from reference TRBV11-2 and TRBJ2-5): EAGVAQSPRYKIIEKRQSVAFWCNPISGHATLYWYQQILGQGPKLLIQFQNNGVVDDSQLPKDRFSAERLKGVDSTLKIQPAKLEDSAVYLCASSFVGIRQETQYFGPGTRLLVL.

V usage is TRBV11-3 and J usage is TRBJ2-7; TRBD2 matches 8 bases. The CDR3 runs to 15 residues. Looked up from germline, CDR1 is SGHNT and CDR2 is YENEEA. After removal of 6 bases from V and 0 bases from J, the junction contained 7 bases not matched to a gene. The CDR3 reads CASSTAGTSSYEQYF. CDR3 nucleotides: TGTGCCAGCAGTACAGCTGGGACTAGCTCCTACGAGCAGTACTTC.

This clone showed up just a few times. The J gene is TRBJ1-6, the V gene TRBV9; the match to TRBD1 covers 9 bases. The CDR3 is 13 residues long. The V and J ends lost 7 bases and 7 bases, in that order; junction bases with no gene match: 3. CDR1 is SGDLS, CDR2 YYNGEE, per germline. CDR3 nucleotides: TGTGCCAGCGGTGACAGGGGGAATTCACCCCTCCACTTT. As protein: CASGDRGNSPLHF. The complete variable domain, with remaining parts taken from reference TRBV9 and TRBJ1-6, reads DSGVTQTPKHLITATGQRVTLRCSPRSGDLSVYWYQQSLDQGLQFLIQYYNGEERAKGNILERFSAQQFPDLHSELNLSSLELGDSALYFCASGDRGNSPLHFGNGTRLTVT.

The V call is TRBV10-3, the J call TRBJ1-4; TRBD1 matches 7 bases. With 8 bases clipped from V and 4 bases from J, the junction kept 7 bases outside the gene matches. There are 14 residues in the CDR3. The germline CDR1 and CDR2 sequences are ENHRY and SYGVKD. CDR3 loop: CAIGTGANNEKLFF. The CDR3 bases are TGTGCCATCGGTACAGGGGCCAATAATGAAAAACTGTTTTTT.

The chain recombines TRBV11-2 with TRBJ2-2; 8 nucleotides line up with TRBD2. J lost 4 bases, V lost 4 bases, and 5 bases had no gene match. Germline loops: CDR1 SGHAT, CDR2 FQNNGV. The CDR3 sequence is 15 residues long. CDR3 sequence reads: CASSSPSGGTGELFF. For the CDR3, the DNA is TGTGCCAGCAGCTCCCCGAGCGGGGGCACCGGGGAGCTGTTTTTT.

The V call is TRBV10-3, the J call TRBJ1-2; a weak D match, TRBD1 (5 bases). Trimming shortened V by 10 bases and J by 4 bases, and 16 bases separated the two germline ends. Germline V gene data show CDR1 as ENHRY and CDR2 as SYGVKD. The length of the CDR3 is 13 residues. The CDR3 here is CASRGREGYGYTF. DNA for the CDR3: TGTGCCAGCCGAGGCAGGGAGGGCTATGGCTACACCTTC.

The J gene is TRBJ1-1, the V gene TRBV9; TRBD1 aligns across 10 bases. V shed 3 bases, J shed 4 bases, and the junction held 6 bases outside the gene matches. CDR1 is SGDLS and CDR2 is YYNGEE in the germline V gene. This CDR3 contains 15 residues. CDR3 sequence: CASSATTGGTTEAFF. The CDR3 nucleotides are TGTGCCAGCAGCGCTACGACAGGGGGCACCACTGAAGCTTTCTTT.

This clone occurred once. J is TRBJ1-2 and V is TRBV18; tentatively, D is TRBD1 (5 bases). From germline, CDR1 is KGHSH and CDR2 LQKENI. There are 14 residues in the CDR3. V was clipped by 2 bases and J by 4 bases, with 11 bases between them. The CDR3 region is CASSPEGLSYGYTF. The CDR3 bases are TGTGCCAGCTCACCAGAGGGGCTAAGCTATGGCTACACCTTC. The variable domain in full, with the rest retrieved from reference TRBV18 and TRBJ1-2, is NAGVMQNPRHLVRRRGQEARLRCSPMKGHSHVYWYRQLPEEGLKFMVYLQKENIIDESGMPKERFSAEFPKEGPSILRIQQVVRGDSAAYFCASSPEGLSYGYTFGSGTRLTVV.

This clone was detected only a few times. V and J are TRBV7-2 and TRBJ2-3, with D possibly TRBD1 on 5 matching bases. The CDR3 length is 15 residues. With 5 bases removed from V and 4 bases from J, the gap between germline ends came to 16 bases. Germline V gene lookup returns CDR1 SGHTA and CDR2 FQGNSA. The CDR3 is CASSPRETSADTQYF. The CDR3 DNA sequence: TGTGCCAGCAGCCCCAGGGAAACCTCCGCAGATACGCAGTATTTT. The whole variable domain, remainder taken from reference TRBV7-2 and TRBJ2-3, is GAGVSQSPSNKVTEKGKDVELRCDPISGHTALYWYRQSLGQGLEFLIYFQGNSAPDKSGLPSDRFSAERTGGSVSTLTIQRTQQEDSAVYLCASSPRETSADTQYFGPGTRLTVL.

CDR3 residues: CASSQDRDWEKLFF. The CDR3, as DNA: TGTGCCAGCAGTCAAGACAGGGATTGGGAAAAACTGTTTTTT. The J gene is TRBJ1-4, the V gene TRBV2, with 7 bases matching TRBD1. Trimming at V came to 5 bases and at J to 8 bases, leaving 8 bases not matched to a gene. The V gene's germline CDR1 is SNHLY and CDR2 FYNNEI. The CDR3 has 14 residues.

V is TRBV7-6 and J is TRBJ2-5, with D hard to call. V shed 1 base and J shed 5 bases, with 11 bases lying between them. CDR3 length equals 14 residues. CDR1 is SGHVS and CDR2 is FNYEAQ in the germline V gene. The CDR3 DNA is TGTGCCAGCAGCTTAGAACCCGCCGCGGAGACCCAGTACTTC. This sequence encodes CASSLEPAAETQYF.

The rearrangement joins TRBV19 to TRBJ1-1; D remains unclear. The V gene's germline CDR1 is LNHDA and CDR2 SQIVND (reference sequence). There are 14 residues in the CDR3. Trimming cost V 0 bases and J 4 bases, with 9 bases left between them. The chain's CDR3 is CASSIDNGGTEAFF. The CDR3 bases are TGTGCCAGTAGTATAGATAACGGAGGCACTGAAGCTTTCTTT.

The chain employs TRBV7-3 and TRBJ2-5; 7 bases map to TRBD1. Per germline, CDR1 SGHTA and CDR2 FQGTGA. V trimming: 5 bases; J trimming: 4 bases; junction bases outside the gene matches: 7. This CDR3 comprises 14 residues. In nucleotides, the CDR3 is TGTGCCAGCAGCCCTACAGGGGTGGCAGAGACCCAGTACTTC. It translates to CASSPTGVAETQYF.

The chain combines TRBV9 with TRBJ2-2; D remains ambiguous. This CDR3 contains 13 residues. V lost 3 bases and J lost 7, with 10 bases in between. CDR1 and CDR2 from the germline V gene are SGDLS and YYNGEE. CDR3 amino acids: CASSDPIGGELFF. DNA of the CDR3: TGTGCCAGCAGCGACCCCATTGGCGGGGAGCTGTTTTTT.

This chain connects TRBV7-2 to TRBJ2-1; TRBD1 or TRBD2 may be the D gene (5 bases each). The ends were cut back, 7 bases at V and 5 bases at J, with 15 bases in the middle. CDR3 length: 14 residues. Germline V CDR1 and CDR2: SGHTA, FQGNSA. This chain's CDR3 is CASTRWGFDNEQFF. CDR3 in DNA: TGTGCCAGCACCAGGTGGGGGTTCGACAATGAGCAGTTCTTC.

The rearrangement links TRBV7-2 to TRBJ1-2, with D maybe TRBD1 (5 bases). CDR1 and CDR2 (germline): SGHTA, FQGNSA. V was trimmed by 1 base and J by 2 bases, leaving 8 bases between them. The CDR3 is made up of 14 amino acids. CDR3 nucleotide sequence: TGTGCCAGCAGCTTAGATCGGGGGAACTATGGCTACACCTTC. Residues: CASSLDRGNYGYTF.

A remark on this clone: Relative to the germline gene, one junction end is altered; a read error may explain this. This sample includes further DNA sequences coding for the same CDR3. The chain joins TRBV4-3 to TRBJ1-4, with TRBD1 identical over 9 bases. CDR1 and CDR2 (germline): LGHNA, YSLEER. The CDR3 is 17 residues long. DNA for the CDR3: TGCGCCAGCAGCCAAGATGGGTCCGGGACAGGGAATGAGAAACTGTTTTTT. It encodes CASSQDGSGTGNEKLFF.